The clone carrying this T cell receptor (beta chain) was counted between two and nine times. Its antigen is still unknown. The sample is drawn from a study of beta chain features in type 1 diabetes. Investigators reverse transcribed all isolated RNA, so they sequenced expressed TCRB transcripts. Data came from immunoSEQ multiplex PCR; TCRdb stores just in-frame clones and leaves some out. The sample lists roughly 300,000 clones; approximately 9.9% were seen once. Overall study findings and caveats: In every one of the four CD4+ subsets, TCRB CDR3s were moderately but significantly shorter in Type 1 diabetes patients. Within patients, naive, central memory and Treg TCRB repertoires seemed more similar than within healthy donors.

V lost 2 bases, J lost 12 bases, and 11 bases lay in between. The CDR3 covers 12 residues. Germline V gene data show CDR1 as MDHEN and CDR2 as SYDVKM. The receptor comes from a man aged 25-45 years with type 1 diabetes. What was sequenced was central memory CD4+ T cells from blood. The rearrangement links TRBV28 to TRBJ2-1; D is unresolved. CDR3 residues: CASSLRSVGQFF. As DNA, the CDR3 is TGTGCCAGCAGTTTAAGGTCGGTGGGGCAGTTCTTC.